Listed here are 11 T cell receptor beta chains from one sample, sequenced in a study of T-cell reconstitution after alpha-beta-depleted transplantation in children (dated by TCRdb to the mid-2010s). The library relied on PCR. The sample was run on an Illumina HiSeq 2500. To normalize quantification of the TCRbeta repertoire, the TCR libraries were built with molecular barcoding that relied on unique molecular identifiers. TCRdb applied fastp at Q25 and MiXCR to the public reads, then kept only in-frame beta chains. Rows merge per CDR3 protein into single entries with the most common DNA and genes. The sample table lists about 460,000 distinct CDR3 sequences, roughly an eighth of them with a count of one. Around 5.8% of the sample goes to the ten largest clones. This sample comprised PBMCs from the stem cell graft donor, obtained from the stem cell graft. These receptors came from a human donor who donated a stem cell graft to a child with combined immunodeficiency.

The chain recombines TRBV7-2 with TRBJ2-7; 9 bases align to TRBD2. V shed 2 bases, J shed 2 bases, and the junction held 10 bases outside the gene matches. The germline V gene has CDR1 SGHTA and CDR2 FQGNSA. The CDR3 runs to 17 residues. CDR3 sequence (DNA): TGTGCCAGCAGCTTACCTTCGAGCGGGGGGTCCGCCTACGAGCAGTACTTC. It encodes CASSLPSSGGSAYEQYF.

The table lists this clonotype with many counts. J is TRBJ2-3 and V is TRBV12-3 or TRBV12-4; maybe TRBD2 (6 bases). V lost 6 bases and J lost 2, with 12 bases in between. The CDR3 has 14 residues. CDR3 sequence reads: CASRHSGTTDTQYF. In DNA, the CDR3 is TGTGCCAGCAGACATAGCGGAACCACAGATACGCAGTATTTT.

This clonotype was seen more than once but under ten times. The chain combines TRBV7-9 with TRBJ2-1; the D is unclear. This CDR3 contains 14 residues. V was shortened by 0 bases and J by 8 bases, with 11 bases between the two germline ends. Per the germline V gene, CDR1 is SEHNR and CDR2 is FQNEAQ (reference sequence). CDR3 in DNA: TGTGCCAGCAGCTTAGCGTCCGGGTGGGATGAGCAGTTCTTC. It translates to CASSLASGWDEQFF.

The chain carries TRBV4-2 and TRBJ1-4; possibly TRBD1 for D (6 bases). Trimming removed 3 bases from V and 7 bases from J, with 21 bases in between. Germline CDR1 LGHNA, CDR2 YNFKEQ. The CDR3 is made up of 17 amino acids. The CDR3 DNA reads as TGTGCCAGCAGCCAGCAGACGTCCTCGGGGGCGGGTGAAAAACTGTTTTTT. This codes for CASSQQTSSGAGEKLFF.

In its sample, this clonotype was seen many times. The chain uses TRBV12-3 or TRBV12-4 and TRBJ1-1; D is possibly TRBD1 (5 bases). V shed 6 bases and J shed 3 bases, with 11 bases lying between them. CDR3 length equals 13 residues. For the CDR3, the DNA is TGTGCCAGCAGCCCGGACATATACACTGAAGCTTTCTTT. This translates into CASSPDIYTEAFF.

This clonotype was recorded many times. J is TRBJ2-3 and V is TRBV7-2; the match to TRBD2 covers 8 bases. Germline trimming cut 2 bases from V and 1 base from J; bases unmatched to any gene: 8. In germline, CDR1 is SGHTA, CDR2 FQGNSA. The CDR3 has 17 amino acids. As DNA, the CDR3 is TGTGCCAGCAGCTTATTGCTAGCGGGTGGCGGCACAGATACGCAGTATTTT. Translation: CASSLLLAGGGTDTQYF.

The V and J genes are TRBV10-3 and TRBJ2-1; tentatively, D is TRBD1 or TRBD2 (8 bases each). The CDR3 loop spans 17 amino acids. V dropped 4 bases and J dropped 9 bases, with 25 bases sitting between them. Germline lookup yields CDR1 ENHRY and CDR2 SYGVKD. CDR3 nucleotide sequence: TGTGCCATCAGTGTTACGTTCGGACAGGGACTAGGGGGTGAGCAGTTCTTC. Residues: CAISVTFGQGLGGEQFF.

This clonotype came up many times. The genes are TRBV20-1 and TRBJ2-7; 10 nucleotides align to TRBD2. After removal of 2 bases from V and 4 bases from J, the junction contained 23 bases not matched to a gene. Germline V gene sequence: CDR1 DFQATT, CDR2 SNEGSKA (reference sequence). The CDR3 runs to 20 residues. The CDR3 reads CSARQIRGLAGGRTIYEQYF. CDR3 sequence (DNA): TGCAGTGCTAGACAAATAAGGGGATTAGCGGGGGGCCGAACCATTTACGAGCAGTACTTC.

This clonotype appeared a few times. This CDR3 is CASSPTGWGTYEQYF. The CDR3 nucleotides are TGTGCCAGCTCACCCACAGGGTGGGGGACCTACGAGCAGTACTTC. The chain has TRBV18 and TRBJ2-7, with D tentatively TRBD1 (6 bases). Looked up from germline, CDR1 is KGHSH and CDR2 is LQKENI. The V gene lost 3 bases and the J gene lost 2 bases, with 14 bases spanning the gap. The CDR3 has 15 residues.

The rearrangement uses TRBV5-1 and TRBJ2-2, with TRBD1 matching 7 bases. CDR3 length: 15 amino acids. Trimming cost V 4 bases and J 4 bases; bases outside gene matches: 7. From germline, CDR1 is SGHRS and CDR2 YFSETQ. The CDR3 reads CASSLGQPLTGELFF. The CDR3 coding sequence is TGCGCCAGCAGCCTGGGACAGCCACTCACCGGGGAGCTGTTTTTT.

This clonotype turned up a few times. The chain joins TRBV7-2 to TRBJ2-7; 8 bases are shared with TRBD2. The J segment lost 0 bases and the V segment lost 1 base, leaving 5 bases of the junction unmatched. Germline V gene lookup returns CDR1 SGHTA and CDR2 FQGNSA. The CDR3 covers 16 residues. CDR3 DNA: TGTGCCAGCAGCTTAGGACTAGCGTTTAGCTCCTACGAGCAGTACTTC. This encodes CASSLGLAFSSYEQYF.